This TCR beta chain is from a study of CD8 T cells in ankylosing spondylitis. This clonotype was detected a few times. Its specificity is unknown. Preparation of TCR beta libraries was done by quantitative 5'-RACE with molecular barcodes. TCRdb ran MiXCR on the 5' RACE reads and lists one entry per CDR3 protein. Of 250,000 or so distinct CDR3 sequences in the sample, about 10% are singletons; the top ten hold 6% to 8.5%. Whole-study results and caveats: Earlier literature documents some of the motif variants in reactive arthritis synovial fluid and blood. In ankylosing spondylitis blood, a motif of about eight highly homologous TCR beta variants appeared characteristic.

This clonotype was sampled from a male donor with ankylosing spondylitis or in good health (not recorded which). Material: blood, either unsorted or a sorted T cell fraction (not recorded which).

The CDR3, as DNA: TGCGCCAGCAGCTTGGGACGTGCGAGCACTGAAGCTTTCTTT. Encoded protein: CASSLGRASTEAFF. V and J are TRBV5-1 and TRBJ1-1; D is unclear. Germline V gives CDR1 SGHRS, CDR2 YFSETQ. The CDR3 is made up of 14 amino acids. The ends were cut back, 0 bases at V and 4 bases at J, with 10 bases in the middle. The complete variable domain, with remaining parts taken from reference TRBV5-1 and TRBJ1-1, reads KAGVTQTPRYLIKTRGQQVTLSCSPISGHRSVSWYQQTPGQGLQFLFEYFSETQRNKGNFPGRFSGRQFSNSRSEMNVSTLELGDSALYLCASSLGRASTEAFFGQGTRLTVV.